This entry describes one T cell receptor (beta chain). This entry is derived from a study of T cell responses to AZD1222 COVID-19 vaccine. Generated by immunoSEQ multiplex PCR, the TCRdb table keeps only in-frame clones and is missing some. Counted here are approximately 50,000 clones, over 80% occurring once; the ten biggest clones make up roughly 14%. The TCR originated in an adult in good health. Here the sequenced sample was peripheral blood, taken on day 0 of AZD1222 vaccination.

DNA of the CDR3: TGTGCCAGCAGTTCTTCCACCGGGGAGCTGTTTTTT. Amino acid sequence: CASSSSTGELFF. The genes are TRBV28 and TRBJ2-2; D not resolved. V was cut by 4 bases and J by 4 bases, with 4 bases left in between. This CDR3 spans 12 amino acids. Germline CDR1 and CDR2: MDHEN and SYDVKM.